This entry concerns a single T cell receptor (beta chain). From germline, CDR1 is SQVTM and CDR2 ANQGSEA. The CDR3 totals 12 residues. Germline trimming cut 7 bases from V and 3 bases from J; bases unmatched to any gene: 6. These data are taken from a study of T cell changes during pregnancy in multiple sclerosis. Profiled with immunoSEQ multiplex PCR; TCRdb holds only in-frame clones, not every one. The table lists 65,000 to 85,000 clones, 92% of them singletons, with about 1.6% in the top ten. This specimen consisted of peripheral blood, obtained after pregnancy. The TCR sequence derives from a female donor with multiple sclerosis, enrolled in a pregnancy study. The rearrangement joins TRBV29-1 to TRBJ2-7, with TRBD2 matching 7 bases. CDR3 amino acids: CSATSLSYEQYF. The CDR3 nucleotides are TGCAGCGCGACTAGCTTGAGCTACGAGCAGTACTTC.